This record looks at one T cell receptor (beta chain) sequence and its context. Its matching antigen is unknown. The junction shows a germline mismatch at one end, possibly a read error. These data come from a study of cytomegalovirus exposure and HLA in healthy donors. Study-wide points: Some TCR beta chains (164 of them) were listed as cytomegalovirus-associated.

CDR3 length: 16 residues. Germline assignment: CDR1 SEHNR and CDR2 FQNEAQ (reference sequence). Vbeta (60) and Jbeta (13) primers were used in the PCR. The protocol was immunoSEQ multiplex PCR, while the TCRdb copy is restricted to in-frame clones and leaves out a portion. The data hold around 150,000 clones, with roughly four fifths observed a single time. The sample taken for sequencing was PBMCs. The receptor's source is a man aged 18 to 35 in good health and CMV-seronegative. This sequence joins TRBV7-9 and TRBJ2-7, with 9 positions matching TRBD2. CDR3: CSSSRRVAGAANEQYF. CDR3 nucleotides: TGTTCCAGCAGCCGTCGGGTAGCGGGGGCCGCCAACGAGCAGTACTTC.